Listed below are T cell receptor beta chains from one sample, sequenced in a study of blood T cell repertoires in COVID-19. The protocol was immunoSEQ multiplex PCR, while the TCRdb copy is restricted to in-frame clones and leaves out a portion. This sample yields around 120,000 clones, of which nearly 90% are seen a single time; about 4% belongs to the top ten. Sequencing was carried out using peripheral blood. These receptors originate from a woman aged 55-70 years with COVID-19, enrolled during active disease. Both conserved end residues are part of each CDR3. The D gene is left open where the match is weak. The listing skips clone size in some rows; elsewhere it reads once, few, many or a size class.

D gene,V gene,clone size,J gene,CDR3 DNA,CDR3 protein
TRBD2,TRBV19,.,TRBJ2-7,TGTGCCAGTAGTATTGCGGCGGGGGGCTACGAGCAGTACTTC,CASSIAAGGYEQYF
.,TRBV5-1,once,TRBJ1-2,TGCGCCAGCAGCTTGGTGGGAGACTATGGCTACACCTTC,CASSLVGDYGYTF
.,TRBV3-1/TRBV3-2,few,TRBJ1-3,TGTGCCAGCAGCCAAGCAACCGGAGGACCTGGAAACACCATATATTTT,CASSQATGGPGNTIYF
TRBD2,TRBV7-2,.,TRBJ2-5,TGTGCCAGCAGCTTACAGACTAGCGGATCCGGCGAGACCCAGTACTTC,CASSLQTSGSGETQYF
.,TRBV5-1,.,TRBJ2-2,TGCGCCAGCAGCTTGGGGGGACTTTACACCGGGGAGCTGTTTTTT,CASSLGGLYTGELFF
TRBD2,TRBV5-4,.,TRBJ2-7,TGTGCCAGCAGCTTACTAGCGACCCCCTACGAGCAGTACTTC,CASSLLATPYEQYF
.,TRBV5-4,once,TRBJ1-1,TGTGCCAGCAGCGCCCCTCAGGGAAACACTGAAGCTTTCTTT,CASSAPQGNTEAFF
.,TRBV5-4,.,TRBJ1-3,TGTGCCAGCAGCTTGGACAGGTTTGGAAACACCATATATTTT,CASSLDRFGNTIYF
.,TRBV3-1/TRBV3-2,.,TRBJ1-5,TGTGCCAGCAGCCAAGAACCGGACAGTTCCAATCAGCCCCAGCATTTT,CASSQEPDSSNQPQHF
.,TRBV3-1/TRBV3-2,.,TRBJ2-1,TGTGCCAGCAGCCAGCGCTGGGCACTCCCTGGGAATGAGCAGTTCTTC,CASSQRWALPGNEQFF